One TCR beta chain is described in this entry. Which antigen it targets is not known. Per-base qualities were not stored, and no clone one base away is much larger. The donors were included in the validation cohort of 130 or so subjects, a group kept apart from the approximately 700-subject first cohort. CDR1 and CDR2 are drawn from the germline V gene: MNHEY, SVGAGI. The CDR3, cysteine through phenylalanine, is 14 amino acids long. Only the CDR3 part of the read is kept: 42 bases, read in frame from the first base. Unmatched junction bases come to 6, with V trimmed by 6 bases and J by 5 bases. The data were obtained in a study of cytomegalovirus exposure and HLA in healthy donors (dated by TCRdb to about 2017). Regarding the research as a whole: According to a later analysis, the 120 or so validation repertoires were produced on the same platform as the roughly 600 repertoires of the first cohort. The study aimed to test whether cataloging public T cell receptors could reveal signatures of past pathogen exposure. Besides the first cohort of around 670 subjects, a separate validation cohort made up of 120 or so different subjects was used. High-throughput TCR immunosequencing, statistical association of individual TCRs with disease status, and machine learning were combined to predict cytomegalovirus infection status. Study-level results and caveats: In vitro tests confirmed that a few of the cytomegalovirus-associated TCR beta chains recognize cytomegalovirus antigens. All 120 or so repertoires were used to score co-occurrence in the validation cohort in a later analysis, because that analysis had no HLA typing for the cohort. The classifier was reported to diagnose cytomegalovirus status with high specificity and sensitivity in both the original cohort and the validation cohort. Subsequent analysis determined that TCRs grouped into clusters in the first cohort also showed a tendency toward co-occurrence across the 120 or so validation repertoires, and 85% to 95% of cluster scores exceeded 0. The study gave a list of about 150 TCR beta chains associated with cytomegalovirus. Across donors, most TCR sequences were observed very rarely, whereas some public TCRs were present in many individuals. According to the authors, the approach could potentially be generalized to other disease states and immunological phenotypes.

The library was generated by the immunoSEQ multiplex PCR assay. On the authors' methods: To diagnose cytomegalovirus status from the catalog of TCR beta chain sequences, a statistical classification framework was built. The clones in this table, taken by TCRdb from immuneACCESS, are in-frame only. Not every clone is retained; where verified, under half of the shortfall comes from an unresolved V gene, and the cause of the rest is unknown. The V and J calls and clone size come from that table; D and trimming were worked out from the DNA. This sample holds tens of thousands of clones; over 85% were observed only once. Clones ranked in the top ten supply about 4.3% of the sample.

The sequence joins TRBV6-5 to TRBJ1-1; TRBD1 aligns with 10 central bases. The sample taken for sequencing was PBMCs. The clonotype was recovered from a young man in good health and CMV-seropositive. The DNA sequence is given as TGTGCCAGCAGGAGACAGGGGGCACAGACTGAAGCTTTCTTT. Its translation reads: CASRRQGAQTEAFF.